The 11 T cell receptor beta chains below all came from one sample that was sequenced in a study of shared clonotypes between healthy human individuals. Profiled with immunoSEQ multiplex PCR; TCRdb holds only in-frame clones, not every one. The sample holds about 2,200,000 clones, just over 90% seen once. Terminally differentiated effector memory CD45RA+ cells were excluded from the naive CD8 cells, which were CD45RO-negative and positively selected for CCR7. Source material: naive CD8+ T cells from PBMCs. Receptor source: a man between 18 and 35 years old in good health. Some clones in this sample may be carry-over from other donors' samples.

V usage is TRBV9 and J usage is TRBJ2-2; maybe TRBD1 (6 bases). V gave up 5 bases and J gave up 5 bases, with 10 bases separating them. The CDR3 extends over 13 amino acids. From germline, CDR1 is SGDLS and CDR2 YYNGEE. The CDR3 nucleotides read TGTGCCAGCAGTCGTCAGGGGACCGGGGAGCTGTTTTTT. Its translation: CASSRQGTGELFF.

This chain links TRBV9 with TRBJ2-7; D is ambiguous. Germline lookup yields CDR1 SGDLS and CDR2 YYNGEE. Trimming shortened V by 0 bases and J by 7 bases, and 14 bases separated the two germline ends. The CDR3 is made up of 14 amino acids. CDR3: CASSVAPALGEQYF. Here the CDR3 DNA reads TGTGCCAGCAGCGTAGCTCCAGCCCTCGGGGAGCAGTACTTC.

The rearrangement joins TRBV7-9 to TRBJ2-7, with TRBD1 as a possible D gene (6 bases). This CDR3 is built from 15 residues. Germline CDR1 reads SEHNR; CDR2 reads FQNEAQ (reference sequence). V was cut by 4 bases and J by 7 bases, with 20 bases left in between. The CDR3 sequence is CASSYAGSGAEEQYF. In nucleotides, the CDR3 is TGTGCCAGCAGCTATGCCGGCTCAGGGGCGGAGGAGCAGTACTTC.

The J gene is TRBJ2-7, the V gene TRBV5-1; 8 nucleotides agree with TRBD1. The CDR3 is made up of 14 amino acids. With V trimmed by 4 bases and J by 5 bases, 8 bases remained unmatched. Germline CDR1 SGHRS, CDR2 YFSETQ. The CDR3 DNA sequence: TGCGCCAGCAGCAATGGACAGGGTGGCCACGAGCAGTACTTC. It codes for CASSNGQGGHEQYF.

This clone was detected once. The chain employs TRBV11-2 and TRBJ2-7, with 11 bases aligning to TRBD2. V was clipped by 3 bases and J by 7 bases; unmatched bases: 5. This CDR3 region has 14 residues. CDR1 is SGHAT and CDR2 is FQNNGV in the germline V gene. CDR3 residues: CASSLTSGTREQYF. The DNA for the CDR3 is TGTGCCAGCAGCTTGACTAGCGGGACGCGGGAGCAGTACTTC. The full variable domain, rest sourced from reference TRBV11-2 and TRBJ2-7, is EAGVAQSPRYKIIEKRQSVAFWCNPISGHATLYWYQQILGQGPKLLIQFQNNGVVDDSQLPKDRFSAERLKGVDSTLKIQPAKLEDSAVYLCASSLTSGTREQYFGPGTRLTVT.

Remarks on this clone: The sample has other DNA sequences that encode this CDR3 too. V gene TRBV6-1 combines with J gene TRBJ2-7; no firm D call. The CDR3 consists of 9 residues. V dropped 8 bases and J dropped 1 base, with 0 bases sitting between them. Germline values: CDR1 MNHNS, CDR2 SASEGT. This CDR3 is CASSYEQYF. DNA of the CDR3: TGTGCCAGCTCCTACGAGCAGTACTTC.

On this clone: Different DNA sequences within this sample yield the same CDR3. J is TRBJ2-7 and V is TRBV27, with D perhaps TRBD1 (5 bases). The germline V and J ends were trimmed by 1 base and 4 bases, with 8 bases remaining between them. The CDR3 contains 13 residues. In germline, CDR1 is MNHEY, CDR2 SMNVEV (reference sequence). CDR3: CASSLWAGYEQYF. CDR3 nucleotides: TGTGCCAGCAGTTTATGGGCAGGGTACGAGCAGTACTTC.

CDR3 sequence (DNA): TGCGCCAGCAGCCAAGATTTAGCAGGAGGAAACACCATATATTTT. Translation gives CASSQDLAGGNTIYF. This sequence joins TRBV4-3 and TRBJ1-3; D call uncertain. Germline assignment: CDR1 LGHNA and CDR2 YSLEER. The ends were cut back, 0 bases at V and 4 bases at J, with 10 bases in the middle. CDR3 size: 15 residues.

The chain carries TRBV28 and TRBJ1-2, with a possible D match to TRBD1 (6 bases). The CDR3 is 18 residues long. The germline CDR1 and CDR2 sequences are MDHEN and SYDVKM. Trimming pared 9 bases from V and 3 bases from J, leaving 29 bases between. The CDR3 nucleotides are TGTGCCAGTTCTACCCTTTACCCCGGGACACTCGTCCACTATGGCTACACCTTC. The encoded protein is CASSTLYPGTLVHYGYTF.

The DNA for the CDR3 is TGTGCCAGCAGTTCACCTTGGGGAGGTCGGGGACGCGGGCGACTTATAGGAGAGCAGTACTTC. Translation gives CASSSPWGGRGRGRLIGEQYF. The chain joins TRBV28 to TRBJ2-7, with a weak D call TRBD2 (6 bases). CDR3 length equals 21 residues. Trimming removed 4 bases at V and 7 bases at J, with 38 bases between. The germline V gene has CDR1 MDHEN and CDR2 SYDVKM. Using reference TRBV28 and TRBJ2-7 for the parts outside the CDR3, the full variable domain is DVKVTQSSRYLVKRTGEKVFLECVQDMDHENMFWYRQDPGLGLRLIYFSYDVKMKEKGDIPEGYSVSREKKERFSLILESASTNQTSMYLCASSSPWGGRGRGRLIGEQYFGPGTRLTVT.

This clone has a handful of counts. This same CDR3 is encoded by further DNA sequences in the sample. This chain joins TRBV28 and TRBJ1-1; the D is unclear. The CDR3 extends over 13 amino acids. Per germline, CDR1 MDHEN and CDR2 SYDVKM. The germline V and J ends were trimmed by 3 bases and 3 bases, with 8 bases remaining between them. CDR3 DNA: TGTGCCAGCAGTTTGGGCAAGCACACTGAAGCTTTCTTT. It codes for CASSLGKHTEAFF.